The 13 T cell receptor beta chains below were found in one sample sequenced in a study of beta chain features in type 1 diabetes. The whole isolated RNA underwent reverse transcription, so sequencing captured expressed TCRB transcripts. Assay used: immunoSEQ multiplex PCR; TCRdb lists only in-frame clones, some missing. The sample has 680,000 or so clones, roughly 15% seen once. Sequencing was done on a sample of naive CD4+ T cells from blood. The receptors originated from a man between 18 and 35 years old in good health.

This clone turned up a few times. The rearrangement joins TRBV9 to TRBJ2-7, with D unclear. This CDR3 has 18 residues. Germline loops: CDR1 SGDLS, CDR2 YYNGEE. V lost 0 bases, J lost 2 bases, and 21 bases lay in between. In nucleotides, the CDR3 is TGTGCCAGCAGCGTAGTGGCTTCCTCGTTACATGGGGCCTACGAGCAGTACTTC. Protein: CASSVVASSLHGAYEQYF.

This clone was picked up a small number of times. The chain joins TRBV9 to TRBJ1-6; D is undetermined. The CDR3 runs 14 residues. V was shortened by 5 bases and J by 7 bases, with 13 bases between the two germline ends. Germline CDR1 and CDR2: SGDLS and YYNGEE. The CDR3 spells CASRVGEENSPLHF. Here the CDR3 DNA reads TGTGCCAGCAGGGTCGGGGAGGAGAATTCACCCCTCCACTTT.

The V call is TRBV21-1, the J call TRBJ2-7; the table gives TRBD2 as D, unverified against the DNA. TRBV21-1 is labeled a pseudogene. This CDR3 region has 14 residues. The CDR3 loop reads CASSNGGELYEQYF. DNA for the CDR3: TGTGCCAGCAGCAATGGGGGGGAGCTCTACGAGCAGTACTTC.

This clone has a handful of counts. The chain carries TRBV10-3 and TRBJ2-3; no clear D gene. V lost 4 bases and J 4 bases, leaving 15 bases between the germline ends. The CDR3 loop spans 15 amino acids. CDR1 is ENHRY, CDR2 SYGVKD, per germline. For the CDR3, the DNA is TGTGCCATCAGTGTGAGTAGTTCGGCCTCAGATACGCAGTATTTT. Amino acid sequence: CAISVSSSASDTQYF.

The J gene is TRBJ1-2, the V gene TRBV28; 10 bases agree with TRBD1. This CDR3 has 18 residues. V gave up 5 bases and J gave up 5 bases; unmatched junction bases: 17. Germline V gives CDR1 MDHEN, CDR2 SYDVKM. The CDR3 protein is CASSPVLGTGALGYGYTF. In DNA, the CDR3 is TGTGCCAGCAGTCCAGTCCTCGGGACAGGGGCACTCGGGTATGGCTACACCTTC.

The chain links TRBV14 to TRBJ1-2; D is unresolved. This CDR3 is 17 amino acids long. Per germline, CDR1 SGHDN and CDR2 FVKESK. V dropped 0 bases and J dropped 0 bases, with 14 bases sitting between them. The chain's CDR3 is CASSQDREPASNYGYTF. The CDR3, as DNA: TGTGCCAGCAGCCAAGATCGCGAGCCAGCCTCTAACTATGGCTACACCTTC.

This clone was seen only a few times. Within the sample, other DNA sequences also encode this same CDR3. The chain uses TRBV29-1 and TRBJ1-5; TRBD1 aligns across 8 bases. Trimming cost V 4 bases and J 4 bases; bases outside gene matches: 0. The CDR3 extends over 12 amino acids. Germline V lookup: CDR1 SQVTM, CDR2 ANQGSEA. CDR3 amino acids: CSVGQGNQPQHF. The CDR3 bases are TGCAGCGTTGGACAGGGGAATCAGCCCCAGCATTTT.

This clone was observed a few times. Within the sample, other DNA sequences also encode this same CDR3. V gene TRBV5-1 combines with J gene TRBJ2-7, with unresolved D. Trimming removed 0 bases at V and 1 base at J, with 2 bases between. This CDR3 is built from 12 residues. CDR1 and CDR2 from the germline V gene are SGHRS and YFSETQ. The CDR3 here is CASSLESYEQYF. DNA of the CDR3: TGCGCCAGCAGCTTGGAATCCTACGAGCAGTACTTC.

This clone was detected only a few times. The chain joins TRBV20-1 to TRBJ1-1; D remains unclear. V lost 6 bases and J lost 5, with 7 bases in between. Per germline, CDR1 DFQATT and CDR2 SNEGSKA (reference sequence). The length of the CDR3 is 10 residues. This chain's CDR3 is CSAYKTEAFF. In DNA, the CDR3 is TGCAGTGCCTATAAGACTGAAGCTTTCTTT.

V usage is TRBV28 and J usage is TRBJ2-7, with a possible D match to TRBD1 (6 bases). Trimming stripped 5 bases from V and 5 bases from J, with 16 bases between. Germline values: CDR1 MDHEN, CDR2 SYDVKM. This CDR3 contains 14 residues. The CDR3 DNA is TGTGCCAGCAGTCCTCTGGGACAAATCAACGAGCAGTACTTC. Its translation is CASSPLGQINEQYF.

This clone was seen only a few times. The V call is TRBV7-2, the J call TRBJ2-7; the match to TRBD2 covers 7 bases. This CDR3 contains 13 residues. CDR1 is SGHTA, CDR2 FQGNSA, per germline. The trim removed 7 bases at V and 5 bases at J, leaving 8 bases unmatched. The CDR3 region has the DNA TGTGCCAGCACCCGGGGGGAGGTGGACGAGCAGTACTTC. It codes for CASTRGEVDEQYF.

V and J are TRBV4-2 and TRBJ1-1; TRBD1 aligns across 8 bases. Looked up from germline, CDR1 is LGHNA and CDR2 is YNFKEQ. The CDR3 extends over 16 amino acids. With 1 base clipped from V and 3 bases from J, the junction kept 7 bases outside the gene matches. Here the CDR3 DNA reads TGTGCCAGCAGCCAAGGCTCAGGGGGCCAAGACACTGAAGCTTTCTTT. Protein sequence: CASSQGSGGQDTEAFF.

This clone was counted between two and nine times. The chain joins TRBV29-1 to TRBJ1-1; no clear D. This CDR3 is 13 amino acids long. The V end was cut by 6 bases, the J end by 1 base, with 12 bases between. Germline V gives CDR1 SQVTM, CDR2 ANQGSEA. The CDR3 DNA follows: TGCAGCGTGAAACCGGACCGGAACACTGAAGCTTTCTTT. Protein product: CSVKPDRNTEAFF.